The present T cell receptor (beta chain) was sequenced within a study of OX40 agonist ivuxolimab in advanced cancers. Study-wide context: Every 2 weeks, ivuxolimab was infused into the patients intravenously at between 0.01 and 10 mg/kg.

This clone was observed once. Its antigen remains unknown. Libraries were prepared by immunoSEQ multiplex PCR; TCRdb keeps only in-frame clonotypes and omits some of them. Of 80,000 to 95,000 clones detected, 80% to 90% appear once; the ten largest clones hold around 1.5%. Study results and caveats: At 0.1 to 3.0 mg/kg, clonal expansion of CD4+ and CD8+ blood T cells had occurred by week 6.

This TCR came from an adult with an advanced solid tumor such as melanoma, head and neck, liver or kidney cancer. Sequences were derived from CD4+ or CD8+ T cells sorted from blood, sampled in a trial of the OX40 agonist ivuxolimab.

CDR3 amino acids: CATRQGHEQYF. The CDR3 nucleotides are TGTGCCACAAGACAGGGCCACGAGCAGTACTTC. The J gene is TRBJ2-7, the V gene TRBV19; TRBD1 matches at 7 bases. CDR1 LNHDA and CDR2 SQIVND come from the germline V gene (reference sequence). CDR3 length: 11 residues. The V and J ends lost 10 bases and 5 bases, in that order; junction bases with no gene match: 5. Full variable domain (rest looked up from reference TRBV19 and TRBJ2-7): DGGITQSPKYLFRKEGQNVTLSCEQNLNHDAMYWYRQDPGQGLRLIYYSQIVNDFQKGDIAEGYSVSREKKESFPLTVTSAQKNPTAFYLCATRQGHEQYFGPGTRLTVT.